Shown below are 32 T cell receptor beta chains from a single sample sequenced in a study of regulatory T cells in long-lasting Graves disease (TCRdb year 2021). The time point label for this specimen denotes: persistent/refractory GD, antithyroid drugs over 5 years with positive TRAb. For both TCR sequencing and RNA sequencing, RNA was extracted from PBMCs using TRIzol. Library preparation used multiplex PCR. TCRdb shows the sequencer as Illumina HiSeq 4000. iRepertoire HTBI primers and Arm-PCR amplification of CDR3 regions were used to construct TCR beta libraries. TCRdb applied fastp at Q25 and MiXCR to the public reads, then kept only in-frame beta chains. Each record represents a unique CDR3 protein, reported with the most common genes and DNA among its rows. For this sample there are a few hundred thousand distinct CDR3 sequences; about a quarter appear just once. Clones ranked in the top ten supply about 27% of the sample.

The specimen comprised peripheral blood mononuclear cells (PBMCs), sampled when the disease was refractory, from a patient treated with antithyroid drugs. The receptors originated from a female donor with Graves disease.

This clonotype was picked up a small number of times. The chain combines TRBV7-3 with TRBJ2-7, with 10 positions matching TRBD1. The CDR3 is 14 amino acids. Germline loops: CDR1 SGHTA, CDR2 FQGTGA. Trimming cost V 5 bases and J 5 bases; bases outside gene matches: 6. CDR3 bases: TGTGCCAGCAGCCGCCGGGACAGGGGCCACGAGCAGTACTTC. This gives the protein CASSRRDRGHEQYF. The full variable domain, in which reference TRBV7-3 and TRBJ2-7 provide the parts outside the CDR3, is GAGVSQTPSNKVTEKGKYVELRCDPISGHTALYWYRQSLGQGPEFLIYFQGTGAADDSGLPNDRFFAVRPEGSVSTLKIQRTERGDSAVYLCASSRRDRGHEQYFGPGTRLTVT.

Comment on this clonotype: A much larger clone lies one base from this, so it may be a read error. This chain uses TRBV6-2 or TRBV6-3 with TRBJ2-5, with D perhaps TRBD1 (6 bases). The CDR3 consists of 14 residues. V dropped 6 bases and J dropped 2 bases, with 13 bases sitting between them. Germline CDR1 and CDR2: MNHEY and SVGEGT. The CDR3 loop is CASSGEQGQETQYF. The CDR3 DNA is TGTGCCAGCAGCGGGGAACAGGGACAAGAGACCCAGTACTTC.

This clonotype was recorded many times. V usage is TRBV12-3 or TRBV12-4 and J usage is TRBJ2-7, with TRBD2 as a possible D gene (5 bases). CDR3 length: 16 residues. V lost 1 base to trimming and J lost 3 bases, with 16 bases between them. The CDR3 DNA follows: TGTGCCAGCAGTTTAGGTCTAGTCGCACGGGGCTACGAGCAGTACTTC. Its translation is CASSLGLVARGYEQYF.

This rearrangement joins TRBV19 to TRBJ2-5; no reliable D call. The ends were cut back, 5 bases at V and 3 bases at J, with 16 bases in the middle. The CDR3 sequence is 15 residues long. Looked up from germline, CDR1 is LNHDA and CDR2 is SQIVND (reference sequence). CDR3 sequence: CASSQNNNWKETQYF. The CDR3 region has the DNA TGTGCCAGTAGTCAAAATAACAACTGGAAAGAGACCCAGTACTTC.

In its sample, this clonotype was seen a few times. The genes are TRBV6-2 or TRBV6-3 and TRBJ1-5, with a tentative D call TRBD1 (5 bases). The ends were cut back, 6 bases at V and 4 bases at J, with 16 bases in the middle. Germline CDR1 and CDR2: MNHEY and SVGEGT. This CDR3 comprises 15 residues. The CDR3 here is CASSRDDRGNQPQHF. CDR3 DNA: TGTGCCAGCAGCAGGGACGATAGAGGAAATCAGCCCCAGCATTTT.

This chain links TRBV19 with TRBJ1-5, with D perhaps matching TRBD1 (6 bases). The V and J ends lost 0 bases and 6 bases respectively, with 12 bases between them. This CDR3 has 15 residues. CDR1 LNHDA and CDR2 SQIVND come from the germline V gene (reference sequence). The CDR3 region has the DNA TGTGCCAGTAGTATAGAAGGGGGTGTAGGTCAGCCCCAGCATTTT. This translates into CASSIEGGVGQPQHF. Drawing the rest from reference TRBV19 and TRBJ1-5, the complete variable domain is DGGITQSPKYLFRKEGQNVTLSCEQNLNHDAMYWYRQDPGQGLRLIYYSQIVNDFQKGDIAEGYSVSREKKESFPLTVTSAQKNPTAFYLCASSIEGGVGQPQHFGDGTRLSIL.

The gene calls are TRBV12-3 or TRBV12-4 and TRBJ2-2, with D perhaps matching TRBD1 (5 bases). This CDR3 is 15 amino acids long. V lost 4 bases and J lost 4, with 13 bases in between. The CDR3 sequence is CASSSLRQLTGELFF. The CDR3 coding sequence is TGTGCCAGCAGTTCCCTCCGACAGCTCACCGGGGAGCTGTTTTTT.

This clonotype was seen repeatedly, ten times or more. The chain combines TRBV12-5 with TRBJ2-2, with D possibly being TRBD2 (6 bases). Trimming shortened V by 3 bases and J by 4 bases, and 15 bases separated the two germline ends. CDR3 length: 16 amino acids. Germline V lookup: CDR1 LGHNT, CDR2 FRNRAP. CDR3 residues: CASGFNPGVPTGELFF. In DNA, the CDR3 is TGTGCTAGTGGTTTTAACCCGGGAGTTCCCACCGGGGAGCTGTTTTTT.

The V call is TRBV7-9, the J call TRBJ1-5, with TRBD1 as a possible D gene (5 bases). V was shortened by 0 bases and J by 5 bases, with 17 bases between the two germline ends. Germline V CDR1 and CDR2: SEHNR, FQNEAQ (reference sequence). CDR3 length equals 17 residues. The CDR3 DNA reads TGTGCCAGCAGCTTAGCGCAAGGAGGGGCCGGGGATCAGCCCCAGCATTTT. This sequence encodes CASSLAQGGAGDQPQHF.

This clonotype was counted many times. The chain carries TRBV5-6 and TRBJ1-2; D is perhaps TRBD1 (5 bases). Germline CDR1 SGHDT, CDR2 YYEEEE. This CDR3 is built from 13 residues. With 0 bases removed from V and 6 bases from J, the gap between germline ends came to 9 bases. The CDR3 here is CASSLGRDHGYTF. CDR3 DNA sequence: TGTGCCAGCAGCTTGGGCAGGGATCATGGCTACACCTTC.

Ten or more counts support this clonotype. This sequence joins TRBV2 and TRBJ2-7; tentatively, D is TRBD2 (6 bases). The CDR3 length is 14 residues. V was shortened by 7 bases and J by 1 base, with 14 bases between the two germline ends. Germline V lookup: CDR1 SNHLY, CDR2 FYNNEI. CDR3: CASIGGVRSYEQYF. In nucleotides, the CDR3 is TGTGCCAGCATAGGCGGGGTACGTTCCTACGAGCAGTACTTC. Full variable domain (remainder filled in from reference TRBV2 and TRBJ2-7): EPEVTQTPSHQVTQMGQEVILRCVPISNHLYFYWYRQILGQKVEFLVSFYNNEISEKSEIFDDQFSVERPDGSNFTLKIRSTKLEDSAMYFCASIGGVRSYEQYFGPGTRLTVT.

The rearrangement links TRBV30 to TRBJ1-5; D remains unclear. The V end lost 5 bases, the J end lost 6 bases, and 17 bases lay between the germline ends. The CDR3 loop spans 14 amino acids. Germline CDR1 reads GTSNPN; CDR2 reads SVGIG (reference sequence). The CDR3 spells CAWGWTGEAQPQHF. The CDR3 DNA reads TGTGCCTGGGGATGGACGGGAGAGGCTCAGCCCCAGCATTTT. The full variable domain, in which reference TRBV30 and TRBJ1-5 provide the parts outside the CDR3, is SQTIHQWPATLVQPVGSPLSLECTVEGTSNPNLYWYRQAAGRGLQLLFYSVGIGQISSEVPQNLSASRPQDRQFILSSKKLLLSDSGFYLCAWGWTGEAQPQHFGDGTRLSIL.

The sample holds many counts of this clonotype. This sequence joins TRBV15 and TRBJ2-7, with TRBD1 matching 8 bases. V shed 3 bases, J shed 2 bases, and the junction held 24 bases outside the gene matches. Germline CDR1 is LNHNV and CDR2 is YYDKDF (reference sequence). This CDR3 contains 21 residues. The CDR3 bases are TGTGCCACCAGCAGCAAGAGAGGGAATAGACAGGGGACCCTTAGGACCTACGAGCAGTACTTC. Its protein product is CATSSKRGNRQGTLRTYEQYF. The full variable domain, completed using reference TRBV15 and TRBJ2-7, is DAMVIQNPRYQVTQFGKPVTLSCSQTLNHNVMYWYQQKSSQAPKLLFHYYDKDFNNEADTPDNFQSRRPNTSFCFLDIRSPGLGDTAMYLCATSSKRGNRQGTLRTYEQYFGPGTRLTVT.

For this clonotype: Just one base apart from a much larger clone, this may be a read error. No conserved phenylalanine or tryptophan ends this CDR3, so it is likely a read error. The rearrangement joins TRBV20-1 to TRBJ1-5; no reliable D call. The germline V gene encodes CDR1 DFQATT and CDR2 SNEGSKA (reference sequence). The CDR3 contains 13 residues. Trimming took 5 bases from V and 2 from J, leaving 10 bases between them. This CDR3 is CSAFGPGNQPQHL. In DNA form, the CDR3 reads TGCAGTGCTTTCGGCCCAGGCAATCAGCCCCAGCATCTT.

There are a few counts of this clonotype. The rearrangement joins TRBV29-1 to TRBJ2-7; TRBD2 might be the D (5 bases). The length of the CDR3 is 13 residues. The ends were cut back, 6 bases at V and 4 bases at J, with 16 bases in the middle. Per the germline V gene, CDR1 is SQVTM and CDR2 is ANQGSEA. DNA for the CDR3: TGCAGCGTCGGACTCCCCGCGAAATACGAGCAGTACTTC. Encoded protein: CSVGLPAKYEQYF.

This clonotype was seen only a few times. This sequence joins TRBV13 and TRBJ1-2; possible D gene TRBD1, 6 bases. Germline V gene lookup returns CDR1 PRHDT and CDR2 FYEKMQ (reference sequence). The V end lost 6 bases, the J end lost 4 bases, and 15 bases lay between the germline ends. The CDR3 covers 14 residues. In DNA, the CDR3 is TGTGCCAGCAGTCCGACGGGGGGCACCTATGGCTACACCTTC. Its translation: CASSPTGGTYGYTF.

This clonotype was seen at least ten times. The J gene is TRBJ2-5, the V gene TRBV5-1; the D call may be TRBD1 or TRBD2 (5 bases each). From germline, CDR1 is SGHRS and CDR2 YFSETQ. V dropped 3 bases and J dropped 1 base, with 7 bases sitting between them. The CDR3 has 13 amino acids. The DNA of the CDR3 is TGCGCCAGCAGCTGGGACGTCCAAGAGACCCAGTACTTC. It is translated as CASSWDVQETQYF.

This clonotype was observed many times. V usage is TRBV20-1 and J usage is TRBJ2-1; 7 nucleotides align to TRBD2. The CDR3 length is 14 residues. Germline CDR1 reads DFQATT; CDR2 reads SNEGSKA (reference sequence). The V segment lost 6 bases and the J segment 9 bases; nucleotides outside the gene matches: 14. The CDR3: CSANPGRLPSEQFF. CDR3 nucleotide sequence: TGCAGTGCAAACCCCGGGAGGCTCCCTAGTGAGCAGTTCTTC.

Comment on this clonotype: This may be a read error, as it is one base from a much larger clone. The CDR3 end shows no conserved phenylalanine or tryptophan, and so a read error is likely. The chain uses TRBV7-2 and TRBJ1-1; D might be TRBD1 (5 bases). CDR1 and CDR2 (germline): SGHTA, FQGNSA. V was trimmed by 5 bases and J by 4 bases, leaving 11 bases between them. The CDR3 has 13 residues. This CDR3 is CASSTRQLTEAFL. The CDR3 nucleotides are TGTGCCAGCAGCACGCGACAGCTCACTGAAGCTTTCCTT.

CDR3 nucleotide sequence: TGCAGCGTAAGGACAGGGGGCACCTTCGAGCAGTACTTC. This translates into CSVRTGGTFEQYF. The rearrangement links TRBV29-1 to TRBJ2-7; TRBD1 matches 11 bases. CDR1 and CDR2 from the germline V gene are SQVTM and ANQGSEA. The junction had 7 bases not matched to a gene; V was cut back by 6 bases and J by 6 bases. The CDR3 length is 13 residues.

The chain links TRBV7-8 to TRBJ2-4, with 8 bases lining up with TRBD2. The CDR3 has 17 residues. CDR1 and CDR2 (germline): SGHVS, FQNEAQ. The J segment lost 13 bases and the V segment lost 7 bases, leaving 24 bases of the junction unmatched. The CDR3 loop reads CASKPERGREWPPLQYF. In nucleotides, the CDR3 is TGTGCCAGCAAACCGGAGCGGGGGCGGGAATGGCCTCCTTTGCAGTACTTC.

V is TRBV5-1 and J is TRBJ2-2; D gene unclear. Trimming pared 1 base from V and 5 bases from J, leaving 12 bases between. Germline lookup yields CDR1 SGHRS and CDR2 YFSETQ. The CDR3 length is 15 residues. CDR3 sequence: CASSLIPEATGELFF. The CDR3 region has the DNA TGCGCCAGCAGCTTGATTCCTGAGGCGACCGGGGAGCTGTTTTTT.

The J gene is TRBJ2-1, the V gene TRBV2; D might be TRBD2 (6 bases). From germline, CDR1 is SNHLY and CDR2 FYNNEI. The V gene lost 6 bases and the J gene lost 7 bases, with 10 bases spanning the gap. The CDR3 spans 12 residues. CDR3 bases: TGTGCCAGCAGCGCGGGGAGTAATGAGCAGTTCTTC. Its protein product is CASSAGSNEQFF.

The gene calls are TRBV9 and TRBJ1-2; 7 positions match TRBD1. The CDR3 consists of 13 residues. The junction had 6 bases not matched to a gene; V was cut back by 4 bases and J by 6 bases. Germline assignment: CDR1 SGDLS and CDR2 YYNGEE. In DNA, the CDR3 is TGTGCCAGCAGCCAGGGGGGGATTCATGGCTACACCTTC. Protein product: CASSQGGIHGYTF.

This clonotype was observed many times. The chain couples TRBV24-1 to TRBJ2-4, with TRBD1 matching over 8 bases. V dropped 3 bases and J dropped 7; count of bases not matched to a gene: 7. The CDR3 contains 15 residues. Germline V CDR1 and CDR2: KGHDR, SFDVKD. CDR3 region: CATSDNGQGGNIQYF. CDR3 DNA sequence: TGTGCCACCAGTGATAATGGACAGGGTGGGAACATTCAGTACTTC.

This clonotype turned up a few times. Compared with germline, one end of the junction differs, possibly owing to a read error. This chain uses TRBV5-1 with TRBJ2-2; D may match TRBD1 or TRBD2 (5 bases each). The CDR3 is 13 residues long. Germline V gene lookup returns CDR1 SGHRS and CDR2 YFSETQ. The CDR3 region is CASSFGTTGELFF. The CDR3 coding sequence is TGTGCCAGCAGCTTCGGGACCACCGGGGAGCTGTTTTTT.

The rearrangement links TRBV7-2 to TRBJ2-7; 8 bases are shared with TRBD2. The CDR3 is made up of 14 amino acids. The J segment lost 5 bases and the V segment lost 5 bases, leaving 8 bases of the junction unmatched. The germline gives CDR1 SGHTA, CDR2 FQGNSA. Here the CDR3 reads CASSVQGLGDEQYF. The CDR3 DNA sequence: TGTGCCAGCAGCGTACAGGGACTAGGAGACGAGCAGTACTTC.

This clonotype turned up a few times. One end of the junction does not line up with germline, which may come from a read error. V and J are TRBV5-1 and TRBJ2-2; a possible D gene is TRBD2 (5 bases). In germline, CDR1 is SGHRS, CDR2 YFSETQ. The CDR3 length is 15 residues. Here the CDR3 DNA reads TGCGCCAGCAGCTTGGTGTCCGGGAACCCCGGGGAGCTGTTTTTT. As protein: CASSLVSGNPGELFF.

This clonotype was counted many times. This chain uses TRBV10-3 with TRBJ2-5; possibly TRBD1 for D (5 bases). Between the trimmed V and J ends, which lost 7 bases and 5 bases, there was a span of 14 bases. The CDR3 is made up of 13 amino acids. CDR1 ENHRY and CDR2 SYGVKD come from the germline V gene. CDR3 protein: CAITPGQGETQYF. DNA of the CDR3: TGTGCCATCACCCCCGGTCAGGGTGAGACCCAGTACTTC.

This clonotype showed up just a few times. The chain has TRBV6-5 and TRBJ2-2, with D perhaps TRBD1 (6 bases). Germline-derived CDR1 and CDR2 are MNHEY and SVGAGI. Deletions cut 1 base from V and 8 bases from J, with 20 bases between. The CDR3 has 17 amino acids. CDR3 nucleotides: TGTGCCAGCAGTTACTGGACGAGACAGGTTCTTTGGGGGGAGCTGTTTTTT. Translated, it gives CASSYWTRQVLWGELFF.

Ten or more counts support this clonotype. The genes are TRBV28 and TRBJ2-2; D remains unclear. In germline, CDR1 is MDHEN, CDR2 SYDVKM. V lost 4 bases and J lost 2, with 8 bases in between. The CDR3 loop spans 14 amino acids. CDR3 nucleotides: TGTGCCAGCAGTTCATATCTCAACACCGGGGAGCTGTTTTTT. Translation: CASSSYLNTGELFF.

This clonotype was observed many times. The chain joins TRBV10-3 to TRBJ2-7; TRBD2 is a possible D gene (5 bases). CDR3 length: 14 amino acids. Trimming took off 6 bases at V and 2 bases at J, with 14 bases between the two ends. The germline gives CDR1 ENHRY, CDR2 SYGVKD. The CDR3: CAIRGGRPTYEQYF. DNA for the CDR3: TGTGCCATCAGGGGTGGGAGACCAACCTACGAGCAGTACTTC.